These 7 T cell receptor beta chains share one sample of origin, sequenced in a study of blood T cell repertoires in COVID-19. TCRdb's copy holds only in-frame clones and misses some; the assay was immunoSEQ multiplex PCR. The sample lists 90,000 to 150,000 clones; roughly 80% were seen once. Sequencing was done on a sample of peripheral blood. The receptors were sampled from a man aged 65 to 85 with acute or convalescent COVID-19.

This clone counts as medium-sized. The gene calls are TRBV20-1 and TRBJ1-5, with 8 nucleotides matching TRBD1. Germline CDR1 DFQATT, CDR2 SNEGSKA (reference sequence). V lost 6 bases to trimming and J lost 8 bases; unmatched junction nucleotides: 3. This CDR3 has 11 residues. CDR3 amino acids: CSAPTGEPQHF. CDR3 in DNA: TGCAGTGCGCCGACAGGGGAGCCCCAGCATTTT.

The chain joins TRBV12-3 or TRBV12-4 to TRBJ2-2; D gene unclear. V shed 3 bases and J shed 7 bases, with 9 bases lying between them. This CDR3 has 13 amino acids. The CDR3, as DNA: TGTGCCAGCAGTTTTGAGAGCAACGGGGAGCTGTTTTTT. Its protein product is CASSFESNGELFF.

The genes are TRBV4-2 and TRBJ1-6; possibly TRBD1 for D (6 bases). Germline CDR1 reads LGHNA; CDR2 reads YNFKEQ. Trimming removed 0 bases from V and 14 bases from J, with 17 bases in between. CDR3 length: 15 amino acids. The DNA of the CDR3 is TGTGCCAGCAGCCAAGATGGGGGAAACAAGGGGGCCCTCCACTTT. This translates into CASSQDGGNKGALHF.

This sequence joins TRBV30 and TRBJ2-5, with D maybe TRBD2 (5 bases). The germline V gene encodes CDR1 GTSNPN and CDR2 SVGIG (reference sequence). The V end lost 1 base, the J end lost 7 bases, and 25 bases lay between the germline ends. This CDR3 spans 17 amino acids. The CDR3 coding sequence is TGTGCCTGGAGTGGGAGCCTTGAGGCTAGCACCCTGGGGACCCAGTACTTC. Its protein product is CAWSGSLEASTLGTQYF.

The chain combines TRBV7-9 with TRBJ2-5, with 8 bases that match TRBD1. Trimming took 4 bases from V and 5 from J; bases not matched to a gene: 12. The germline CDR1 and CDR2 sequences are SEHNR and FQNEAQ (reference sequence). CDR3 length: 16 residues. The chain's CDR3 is CASSSALRGLGETQYF. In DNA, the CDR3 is TGTGCCAGCAGCTCCGCCCTCAGGGGGCTTGGGGAGACCCAGTACTTC.

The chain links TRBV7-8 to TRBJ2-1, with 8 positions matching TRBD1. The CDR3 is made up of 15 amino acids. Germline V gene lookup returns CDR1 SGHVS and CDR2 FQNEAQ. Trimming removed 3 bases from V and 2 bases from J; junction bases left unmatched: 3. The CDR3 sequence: CASSLWGQAYNEQFF. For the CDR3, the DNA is TGTGCCAGCAGCTTGTGGGGACAGGCCTACAATGAGCAGTTCTTC.

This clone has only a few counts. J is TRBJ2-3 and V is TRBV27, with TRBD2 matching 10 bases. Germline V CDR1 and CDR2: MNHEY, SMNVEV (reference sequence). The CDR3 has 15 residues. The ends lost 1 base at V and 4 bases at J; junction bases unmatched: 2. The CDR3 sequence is CASSLLLAGSDTQYF. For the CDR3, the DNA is TGTGCCAGCAGTTTATTACTAGCGGGATCAGATACGCAGTATTTT.